Described below is a single T cell receptor beta chain sequence and its context. Its antigen is currently unknown. This record comes from a study of T cells after yellow fever vaccination. Study-level background: Low-cell-number fractions were prepared with SMART-Seq v4 Ultra Low Input. Study-wide results and caveats: Among all clonotypes, a small share was observed in both CD4 and CD8 compartments.

V shed 6 bases and J shed 8 bases, with 17 bases lying between them. The CDR3 covers 14 residues. Germline V gene sequence: CDR1 MGHRA, CDR2 YSYEKL. MiXCR was run by TCRdb on the 5' RACE reads, yielding one entry per CDR3 protein. The table has 200,000 to 300,000 distinct CDR3 sequences, under 15% seen once. The specimen comprised CD4+ T cells sorted from PBMCs, sampled 45 days after the yellow fever booster vaccination. This clonotype was obtained from a man younger than 40 who received the YFV17D yellow fever vaccine. V gene TRBV4-1 combines with J gene TRBJ2-4; D possibly corresponds to TRBD2 (6 bases). The CDR3 sequence: CASSRGSFADIQYF. The CDR3, as DNA: TGCGCCAGCAGTCGGGGGTCGTTTGCGGACATTCAGTACTTC.